This T cell receptor (beta chain) was sequenced during a study of blood T cell repertoires in COVID-19. As for the study in general: Recovery among Cohort 3 donors was established by two negative PCRs, clearance, or symptom resolution. The United States, Italy and Spain provided the acute and convalescent COVID-19 samples.

Method: immunoSEQ multiplex PCR; TCRdb's copy keeps in-frame clones and lacks some. The sample records 200,000 to 250,000 clones, 86% being singletons. Germline-derived CDR1 and CDR2 are SGHAT and FQDESV (reference sequence). The J segment lost 10 bases and the V segment lost 6 bases, leaving 13 bases of the junction unmatched. The length of the CDR3 is 16 residues. J is TRBJ2-1 and V is TRBV11-1; 12 positions match TRBD2. The sequenced sample consisted of PBMCs or T cells enriched from blood (not recorded which). This clonotype was sampled from a woman between 50 and 59 years old in a cohort exposed to, infected with or recovered from COVID-19 (not recorded which). In DNA, the CDR3 is TGTGCCAGCAGACGCTGGGAGGCTAGCGGGGGGGAGGAGCAGTTCTTC. Its translation: CASRRWEASGGEEQFF. Full variable domain (remainder filled in from reference TRBV11-1 and TRBJ2-1): EAEVAQSPRYKITEKSQAVAFWCDPISGHATLYWYRQILGQGPELLVQFQDESVVDDSQLPKDRFSAERLKGVDSTLKIQPAELGDSAMYLCASRRWEASGGEEQFFGPGTRLTVL.